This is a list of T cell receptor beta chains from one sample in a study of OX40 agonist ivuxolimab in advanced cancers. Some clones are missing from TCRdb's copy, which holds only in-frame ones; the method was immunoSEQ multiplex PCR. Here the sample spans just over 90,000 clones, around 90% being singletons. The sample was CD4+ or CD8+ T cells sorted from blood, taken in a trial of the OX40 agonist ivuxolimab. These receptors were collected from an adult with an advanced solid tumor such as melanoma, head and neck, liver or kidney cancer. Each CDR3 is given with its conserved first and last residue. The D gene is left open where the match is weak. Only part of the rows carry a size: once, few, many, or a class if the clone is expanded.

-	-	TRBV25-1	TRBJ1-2	TGTGCCAGCAGTGAACAAGCGACCTATGGCTACACCTTC	CASSEQATYGYTF
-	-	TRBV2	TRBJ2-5	TGTGCCAGCAGTTACGGGCACAGCCAAGAGACCCAGTACTTC	CASSYGHSQETQYF
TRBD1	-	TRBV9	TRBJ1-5	TGTGCCAGCAGCGTAGGAGAGGGAGGGACAGGGGGCTCTCAGCCCCAGCATTTT	CASSVGEGGTGGSQPQHF
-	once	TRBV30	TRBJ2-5	TGTGCCTGGAGCCGGTTCCCCGGGGCGCGGAGAGAGACCCAGTACTTC	CAWSRFPGARRETQYF
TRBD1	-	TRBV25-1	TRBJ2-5	TGTGCCAGCAGGCCCCCCGGGACAGGGGTAGAGACCCAGTACTTC	CASRPPGTGVETQYF
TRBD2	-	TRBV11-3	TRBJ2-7	TGTGCCAGCAGCCCTAGGTCCCGGACTAGCGGGTACGAGCAGTACTTC	CASSPRSRTSGYEQYF
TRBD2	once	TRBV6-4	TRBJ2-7	TGTGCCAGCAGTGAGCGGCCTAGCGGGAGTAACGAGCAGTACTTC	CASSERPSGSNEQYF
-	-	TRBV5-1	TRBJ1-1	TGCGCCAGCAGCTACGACAGGAACACTGAAGCTTTCTTT	CASSYDRNTEAFF
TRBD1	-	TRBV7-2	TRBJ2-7	TGTGCCAGCAGCTCCTCCGGGACAGACTACGAGCAGTACTTC	CASSSSGTDYEQYF
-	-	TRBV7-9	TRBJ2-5	TGTGCCAGCGCACCGCCGGGGTGGACAGCGTCCCAGTACTTC	CASAPPGWTASQYF
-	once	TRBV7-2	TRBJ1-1	TGTGCCAGCGCTCGGGTGGGAGGACAGAACACTGAAGCTTTCTTT	CASARVGGQNTEAFF
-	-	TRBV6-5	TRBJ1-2	TGTGCCGTCTTGGCCCCCGGTGGCTACACCTTC	CAVLAPGGYTF
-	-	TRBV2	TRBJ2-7	TGTGCCAGCAGCCAAAACCTGAGGTCCTACGAGCAGTACTTC	CASSQNLRSYEQYF
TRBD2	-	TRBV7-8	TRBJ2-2	TGTGCCAGCAGCTCTCTAGCGGGAGCGGCCGGGGAGCTGTTTTTT	CASSSLAGAAGELFF
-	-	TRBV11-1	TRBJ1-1	TGTGCCAGCAGCCCCCGTTCGGGGGCCGACACTGAAGCTTTCTTT	CASSPRSGADTEAFF
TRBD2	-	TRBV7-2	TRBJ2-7	TGTGCCAGCAGCTTAGCCGGACTAGCGGGAGGAAACGAGCAGTACTTC	CASSLAGLAGGNEQYF
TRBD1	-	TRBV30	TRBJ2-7	TGTGCCTGGATGGGACAGGGGTCCTACGAGCAGTACTTC	CAWMGQGSYEQYF
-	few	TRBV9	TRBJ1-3	TGTGCCAGCAGCGTAGGGGGAACTGGAAACACCATATATTTT	CASSVGGTGNTIYF
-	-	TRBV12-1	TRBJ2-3	TGTGCCAGCCCCAATAGCGGGAGGATTTTCGCAGATACGCAGTATTTT	CASPNSGRIFADTQYF
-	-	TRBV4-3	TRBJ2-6	TGCGCCAGCAGCCAAGATCTGGTCGGGGGAACTGGGGCCAACGTCCTGACTTTC	CASSQDLVGGTGANVLTF
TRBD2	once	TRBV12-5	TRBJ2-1	TGTGCTAGTGGTACGGCGGCTAGCGGTAACAATGAGCAGTTCTTC	CASGTAASGNNEQFF
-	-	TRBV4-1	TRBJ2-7	-	CASSQVIRARGRNEQYF
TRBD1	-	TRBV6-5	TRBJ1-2	TGTGCCAGCAGTCTACAGGGGTCCTATGGCTACACCTTC	CASSLQGSYGYTF
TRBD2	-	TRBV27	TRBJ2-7	TGTGCCAGCAGTTTAACTACTAGCGGGAGGACCACCCCCTACGAGCAGTACTTC	CASSLTTSGRTTPYEQYF
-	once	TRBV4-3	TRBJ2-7	TGCGCCAGCAGCCAGTACCGGGACGGTCCCTACGAGCAGTACTTC	CASSQYRDGPYEQYF
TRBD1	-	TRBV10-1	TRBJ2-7	TGCGCCAGCAGTGAGTCGAGGGGACAGGGAGCCCACGAGCAGTACTTC	CASSESRGQGAHEQYF
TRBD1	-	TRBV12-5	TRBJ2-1	TGTGCTAGTGGATGGACAGGGACAAGTGAGCAGTTCTTC	CASGWTGTSEQFF